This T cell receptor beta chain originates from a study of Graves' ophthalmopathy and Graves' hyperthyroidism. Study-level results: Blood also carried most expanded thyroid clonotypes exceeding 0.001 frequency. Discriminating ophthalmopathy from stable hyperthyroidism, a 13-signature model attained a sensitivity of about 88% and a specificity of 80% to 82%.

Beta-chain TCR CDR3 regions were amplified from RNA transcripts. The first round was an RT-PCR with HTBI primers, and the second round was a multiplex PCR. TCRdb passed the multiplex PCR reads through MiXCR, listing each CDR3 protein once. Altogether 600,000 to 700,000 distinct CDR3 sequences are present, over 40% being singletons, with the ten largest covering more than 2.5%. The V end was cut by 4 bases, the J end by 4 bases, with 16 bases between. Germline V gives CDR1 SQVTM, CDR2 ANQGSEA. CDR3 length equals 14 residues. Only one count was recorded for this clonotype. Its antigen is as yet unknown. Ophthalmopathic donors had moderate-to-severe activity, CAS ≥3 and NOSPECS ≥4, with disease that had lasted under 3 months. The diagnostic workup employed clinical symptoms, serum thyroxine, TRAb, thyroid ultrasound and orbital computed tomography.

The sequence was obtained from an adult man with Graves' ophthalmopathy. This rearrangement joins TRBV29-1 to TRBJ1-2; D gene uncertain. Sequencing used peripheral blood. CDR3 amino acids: CSVGRALKGYGYTF. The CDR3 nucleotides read TGCAGCGTTGGCCGGGCCTTAAAGGGCTATGGCTACACCTTC.